A single sample is the source of the 21 T cell receptor beta chains below, sequenced in a study of cytomegalovirus exposure and HLA in healthy donors. Vbeta (60) and Jbeta (13) primers were used in the PCR. Produced via immunoSEQ multiplex PCR; TCRdb's table is partial and in-frame only. The top ten clones hold roughly 4.1% of a sample with roughly 100,000 clones, roughly 79% of them seen once. Sequenced: PBMCs. These receptors came from a middle-aged man in good health and CMV-seronegative.

This chain connects TRBV5-1 to TRBJ1-2, with a weak D call TRBD1 (5 bases). There are 14 residues in the CDR3. Germline lookup yields CDR1 SGHRS and CDR2 YFSETQ. V was trimmed by 5 bases and J by 7 bases, leaving 18 bases between them. The CDR3 DNA follows: TGCGCCAGCAGGGCTCAGGGTCTTAGGGGTGGCTACACCTTC. Its translation: CASRAQGLRGGYTF. Looking up the rest from reference TRBV5-1 and TRBJ1-2 gives the full variable domain: KAGVTQTPRYLIKTRGQQVTLSCSPISGHRSVSWYQQTPGQGLQFLFEYFSETQRNKGNFPGRFSGRQFSNSRSEMNVSTLELGDSALYLCASRAQGLRGGYTFGSGTRLTVV.

This clone was seen a handful of times. One end of the junction does not line up with germline, which may come from a read error. The CDR3 is CSSSLDREGWHF. The CDR3 region has the DNA TGTTCCAGCAGCTTAGATCGGGAGGGATGGCATTTT. The chain links TRBV7-9 to TRBJ1-5, with D hard to call. Germline V CDR1 and CDR2: SEHNR, FQNEAQ (reference sequence). CDR3 size: 12 residues.

The V call is TRBV19, the J call TRBJ2-5; D gene ambiguous. The germline V gene has CDR1 LNHDA and CDR2 SQIVND (reference sequence). This CDR3 is built from 13 residues. Trimming cost V 5 bases and J 4 bases, with 11 bases left between them. CDR3 amino acids: CASSPRLRETQYF. In DNA, the CDR3 is TGTGCCAGTAGTCCCCGTCTGAGAGAGACCCAGTACTTC.

The V call is TRBV5-1, the J call TRBJ2-5, with D maybe TRBD2 (6 bases). The V and J ends lost 1 base and 4 bases respectively, with 11 bases between them. This CDR3 is 14 amino acids long. The germline CDR1 and CDR2 sequences are SGHRS and YFSETQ. The CDR3 bases are TGCGCCAGCAGCTTGCGGGGGTCTGGAGAGACCCAGTACTTC. Translating gives CASSLRGSGETQYF.

The CDR3 protein is CASSQTDRVFWCRQYV. CDR3 bases: TGCGCCAGCAGTCAAACGGACAGGGTTTTCTGGTGTCGGCAGTACGTC. This chain links TRBV23-1 with TRBJ2-7, with 8 nucleotides matching TRBD1. Being an ORF, TRBV23-1 has a function that is uncertain. The CDR3 runs 16 residues. J was trimmed by 9 bases and V by 2 bases; bases with no gene match: 15.

The rearrangement links TRBV18 to TRBJ1-2; possible D gene TRBD1, 6 bases. V lost 4 bases to trimming and J lost 8 bases, with 14 bases between them. Germline loops: CDR1 KGHSH, CDR2 LQKENI. CDR3 size: 13 residues. The CDR3 nucleotides read TGTGCCAGCTCACTAGACAGGCTGTACGGCTACACCTTC. Amino acids: CASSLDRLYGYTF.

This chain uses TRBV18 with TRBJ2-1, with TRBD2 matching over 9 bases. Per the germline V gene, CDR1 is KGHSH and CDR2 is LQKENI. The CDR3 runs 16 residues. With V trimmed by 0 bases and J by 3 bases, 3 bases remained unmatched. The CDR3 reads CASSPPGSGGYNEQFF. The DNA for the CDR3 is TGTGCCAGCTCACCACCGGGTAGCGGGGGCTACAATGAGCAGTTCTTC. The variable domain in full, completed from reference TRBV18 and TRBJ2-1, reads NAGVMQNPRHLVRRRGQEARLRCSPMKGHSHVYWYRQLPEEGLKFMVYLQKENIIDESGMPKERFSAEFPKEGPSILRIQQVVRGDSAAYFCASSPPGSGGYNEQFFGPGTRLTVL.

The rearrangement joins TRBV5-5 to TRBJ1-1; D is uncertain. The CDR3 is 15 amino acids. The V end was cut by 0 bases, the J end by 1 base, with 10 bases between. The germline V gene has CDR1 SGHKS and CDR2 YYEKEE (reference sequence). CDR3 nucleotide sequence: TGTGCCAGCAGCTTGGTAAGCGACCAGAACACTGAAGCTTTCTTT. It is translated as CASSLVSDQNTEAFF.

This clone occurred a few times. The rearrangement joins TRBV14 to TRBJ1-2, with 7 bases matching TRBD1. The CDR3 loop spans 13 amino acids. The trim removed 4 bases at V and 6 bases at J, leaving 5 bases unmatched. Germline-derived CDR1 and CDR2 are SGHDN and FVKESK. The CDR3: CASSPGTADGYTF. CDR3 coding DNA: TGTGCCAGCAGCCCAGGGACAGCGGATGGCTACACCTTC. Based on the CDR3 plus reference TRBV14 and TRBJ1-2, the full variable domain is EAGVTQFPSHSVIEKGQTVTLRCDPISGHDNLYWYRRVMGKEIKFLLHFVKESKQDESGMPNNRFLAERTGGTYSTLKVQPAELEDSGVYFCASSPGTADGYTFGSGTRLTVV.

The chain uses TRBV2 and TRBJ2-5; TRBD2 aligns across 9 bases. J was trimmed by 1 base and V by 6 bases; bases with no gene match: 6. CDR3 length equals 15 residues. Per the germline V gene, CDR1 is SNHLY and CDR2 is FYNNEI. CDR3 residues: CASRTSGKLQETQYF. CDR3 bases: TGTGCCAGCAGGACTAGCGGAAAACTCCAAGAGACCCAGTACTTC.

The rearrangement uses TRBV7-2 and TRBJ1-1, with 10 bases identical to TRBD1. Losses at the gene ends were 5 bases for V and 3 bases for J; bases not matched to a gene: 9. The CDR3 consists of 16 residues. Germline CDR1 reads SGHTA; CDR2 reads FQGNSA. CDR3 region: CASSPGTGAGDTEAFF. CDR3 sequence (DNA): TGTGCCAGCAGCCCAGGGACAGGGGCGGGGGACACTGAAGCTTTCTTT.

The rearrangement links TRBV25-1 to TRBJ2-7, with D tentatively TRBD1 (6 bases). V lost 8 bases and J lost 4, with 21 bases in between. The CDR3 extends over 15 amino acids. CDR1 and CDR2 from the germline V gene are MGHDK and SYGVNS. The CDR3 region is CASGRQARPLYEQYV. CDR3 DNA: TGTGCCAGCGGACGACAGGCCCGTCCTTTATACGAGCAGTACGTC.

V and J are TRBV5-4 and TRBJ1-3, with TRBD1 matching over 7 bases. The CDR3 has 15 amino acids. CDR1 is SGHNT, CDR2 YYREEE, per germline (reference sequence). Trimming at V came to 7 bases and at J to 3 bases, leaving 10 bases not matched to a gene. In DNA, the CDR3 is TGTGCCAGCGGACAAGACAGGGCGCTTGGAAACACCATATATTTT. It codes for CASGQDRALGNTIYF.

CDR3 sequence: CASSPSTDTYGYTF. In DNA, the CDR3 is TGTGCCAGCAGTCCTTCGACCGACACCTATGGCTACACCTTC. The J gene is TRBJ1-2, the V gene TRBV6-6; unclear D gene. CDR1 is MNHNY, CDR2 SVGAGI, per germline (reference sequence). The CDR3 contains 14 residues. V dropped 5 bases and J dropped 4 bases, with 14 bases sitting between them.

The chain uses TRBV19 and TRBJ2-5; 9 bases are a match to TRBD1. CDR1 LNHDA and CDR2 SQIVND come from the germline V gene (reference sequence). V gave up 6 bases and J gave up 5 bases; unmatched junction bases: 16. The CDR3 contains 17 residues. In nucleotides, the CDR3 is TGTGCCAGTAGCGGGGAGGCACAGGGGGCCCCTGGGGAGACCCAGTACTTC. Translating it yields CASSGEAQGAPGETQYF.

This chain uses TRBV5-1 with TRBJ2-7; TRBD2 aligns across 9 bases. V gave up 0 bases and J gave up 6 bases; unmatched junction bases: 7. Germline CDR1 reads SGHRS; CDR2 reads YFSETQ. The CDR3 is 15 amino acids. CDR3 region: CASSLGFGGGVEQYF. Written as DNA, the CDR3 is TGCGCCAGCAGCTTGGGCTTCGGCGGGGGGGTCGAGCAGTACTTC.

The table lists this clone with a few counts. The chain uses TRBV4-1 and TRBJ2-6; 10 positions agree with TRBD1. CDR1 is MGHRA and CDR2 is YSYEKL in the germline V gene. The J segment lost 4 bases and the V segment lost 1 base, leaving 13 bases of the junction unmatched. The CDR3 contains 20 residues. CDR3 nucleotide sequence: TGCGCCAGCAGCCAAGCCGGGACAGGGGCCGCAGGTTCCGGGGCCAACGTCCTGACTTTC. It is translated as CASSQAGTGAAGSGANVLTF.

Only a few counts were recorded for this clone. The chain employs TRBV5-1 and TRBJ2-3; TRBD2 matches 8 bases. The ends lost 4 bases at V and 8 bases at J; junction bases unmatched: 18. From germline, CDR1 is SGHRS and CDR2 YFSETQ. The length of the CDR3 is 17 residues. CDR3 sequence: CASSQGLAGTTTGTQYF. In DNA form, the CDR3 reads TGCGCCAGCAGCCAAGGGTTAGCGGGGACAACGACCGGTACGCAGTATTTT.

This chain joins TRBV11-3 and TRBJ2-2; 7 bases map to TRBD1. Trimming removed 0 bases from V and 5 bases from J; junction bases left unmatched: 3. From germline, CDR1 is SGHNT and CDR2 YENEEA. The CDR3 has 15 amino acids. For the CDR3, the DNA is TGTGCCAGCAGCTTAGAAGGGGGCGATACCGGGGAGCTGTTTTTT. It specifies CASSLEGGDTGELFF.

V gene TRBV28 combines with J gene TRBJ2-2; no clear D gene. This CDR3 has 14 residues. In germline, CDR1 is MDHEN, CDR2 SYDVKM. V lost 5 bases to trimming and J lost 4 bases, with 11 bases between them. CDR3 nucleotides: TGTGCCAGCAGTCCCACGAGGAGCACCGGGGAGCTGTTTTTT. Translating it yields CASSPTRSTGELFF.

This clone was found a few times. The V gene is TRBV19, the J gene TRBJ1-6; D is perhaps TRBD1 (6 bases). In germline, CDR1 is LNHDA, CDR2 SQIVND (reference sequence). V lost 2 bases and J 10 bases, leaving 21 bases between the germline ends. The CDR3 runs 17 residues. The CDR3 spells CASSITPTGRGGSPLHF. The CDR3 DNA is TGTGCCAGTAGTATAACCCCCACAGGGCGCGGGGGCTCACCCCTCCACTTT.